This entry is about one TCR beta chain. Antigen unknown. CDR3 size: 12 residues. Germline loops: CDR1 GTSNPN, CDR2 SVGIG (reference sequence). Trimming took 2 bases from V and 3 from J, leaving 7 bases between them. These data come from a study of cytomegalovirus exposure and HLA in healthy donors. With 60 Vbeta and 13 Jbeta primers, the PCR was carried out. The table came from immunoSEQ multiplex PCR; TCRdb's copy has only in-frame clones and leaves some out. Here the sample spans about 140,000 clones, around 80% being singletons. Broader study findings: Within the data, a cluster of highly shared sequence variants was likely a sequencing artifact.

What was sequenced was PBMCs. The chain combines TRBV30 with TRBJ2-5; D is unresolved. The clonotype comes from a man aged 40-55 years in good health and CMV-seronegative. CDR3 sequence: CAWSFTEETQYF. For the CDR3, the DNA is TGTGCCTGGAGTTTCACTGAAGAGACCCAGTACTTC. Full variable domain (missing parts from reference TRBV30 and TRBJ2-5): SQTIHQWPATLVQPVGSPLSLECTVEGTSNPNLYWYRQAAGRGLQLLFYSVGIGQISSEVPQNLSASRPQDRQFILSSKKLLLSDSGFYLCAWSFTEETQYFGPGTRLLVL.